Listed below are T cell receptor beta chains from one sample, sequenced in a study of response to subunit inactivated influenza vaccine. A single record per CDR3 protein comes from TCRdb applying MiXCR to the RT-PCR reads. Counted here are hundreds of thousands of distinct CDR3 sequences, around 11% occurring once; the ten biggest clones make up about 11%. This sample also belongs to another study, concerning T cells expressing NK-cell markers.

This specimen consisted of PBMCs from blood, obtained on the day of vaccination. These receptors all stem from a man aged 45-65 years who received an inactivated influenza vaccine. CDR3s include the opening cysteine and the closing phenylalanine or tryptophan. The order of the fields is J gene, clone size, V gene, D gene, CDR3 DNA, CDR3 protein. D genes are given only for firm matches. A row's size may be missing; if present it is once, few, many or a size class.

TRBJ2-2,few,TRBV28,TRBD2,TGTGCCAGCAGTCTAGCGGGAGCGTCCACCGGGGAGCTGTTTTTT,CASSLAGASTGELFF
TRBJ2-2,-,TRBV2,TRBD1,TGTGCCAGCAGCGGGACAGCGATTAACACCGGGGAGCTGTTTTTT,CASSGTAINTGELFF
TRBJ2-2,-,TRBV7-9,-,TGTGCCAGCAGCGCACAGGGTTTTCACACCGGGGAGCTGTTTTTT,CASSAQGFHTGELFF
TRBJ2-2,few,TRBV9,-,TGTGCCAGCAGCGTACTTAACGGGGAGCTGTTTTTT,CASSVLNGELFF
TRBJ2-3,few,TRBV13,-,TGTGCCAGCAGCCAACGGGACGGATACACAGATACGCAGTATTTT,CASSQRDGYTDTQYF
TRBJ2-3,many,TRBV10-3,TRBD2,TGTGCCATCAGGGCGGCGGGAGGGCTTTCAGATACGCAGTATTTT,CAIRAAGGLSDTQYF
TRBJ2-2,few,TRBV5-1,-,TGCGCCAGCAGCTTGGTGGGGCCAGGCACCGGGGAGCTGTTTTTT,CASSLVGPGTGELFF
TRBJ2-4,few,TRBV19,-,TGTGCCAGTAGTATAGGCACGACAGGCTCCAAAAACATTCAGTACTTC,CASSIGTTGSKNIQYF
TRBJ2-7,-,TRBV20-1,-,TGCAGTGCTATAGACACCCGGCGGGGTCCCTACGAGCAGTACTTC,CSAIDTRRGPYEQYF
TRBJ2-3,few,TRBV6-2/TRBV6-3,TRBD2,TGTGCCAGCAGTTACTCGAACATAGCGGGGGGAGTGACCAGCACAGATACGCAGTATTTT,CASSYSNIAGGVTSTDTQYF
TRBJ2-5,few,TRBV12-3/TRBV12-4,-,TGTGCCAGCAGTTTTTTGTCGACCAAAGACCAAGAGACCCAGTACTTC,CASSFLSTKDQETQYF
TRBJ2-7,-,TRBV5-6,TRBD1,TGTGCCAGCAGCTTGGGGACAGGGCAGGTCGAGCAGTACTTC,CASSLGTGQVEQYF
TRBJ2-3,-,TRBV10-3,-,TGTGCCATCACGATCAACATCGGAGATACGCAGTATTTT,CAITINIGDTQYF
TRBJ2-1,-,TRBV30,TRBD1,TGTGCCTGGAGTTTACAGGGGAACGTTGAGCAGTTCTTC,CAWSLQGNVEQFF
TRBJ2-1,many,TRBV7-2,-,TGTGCCAGCAGCTTAGTCTCCAATGAGCAGTTCTTC,CASSLVSNEQFF
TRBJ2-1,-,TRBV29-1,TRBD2,TGCAGCGCAGCCGGGGGTAGCGGGGATACTCCCTACAATGAGCAGTTCTTC,CSAAGGSGDTPYNEQFF
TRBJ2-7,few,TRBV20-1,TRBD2,TGCAGTGCTAGAGATCCCACTAGCGGCTCCTACGAGCAGTACTTC,CSARDPTSGSYEQYF
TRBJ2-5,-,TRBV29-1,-,TGCAGCGTTGGAGCTCCACAAGAGACCCAGTACTTC,CSVGAPQETQYF
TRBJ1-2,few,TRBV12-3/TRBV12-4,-,TGTGCCAGCGGTGGTGGGGGCAACTATGGCTACACCTTC,CASGGGGNYGYTF
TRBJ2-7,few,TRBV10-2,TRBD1,TGCGCCAGCAGTGAGTTCCTCCCGACAGGGGGTAACCCCTACGAGCAGTACTTC,CASSEFLPTGGNPYEQYF
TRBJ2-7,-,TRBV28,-,TGTGCCAGCAGTCCTGGGGACATTCTCTACGAGCAGTACTTC,CASSPGDILYEQYF
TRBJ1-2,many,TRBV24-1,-,TGTGCCACCAGTGATTTGCGTACTTTAACGAACTATGGCTACACCTTC,CATSDLRTLTNYGYTF
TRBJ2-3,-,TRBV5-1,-,TGCGCCAGCAGCTTGGCCGAGGACGTTCGCACAGATACGCAGTATTTT,CASSLAEDVRTDTQYF
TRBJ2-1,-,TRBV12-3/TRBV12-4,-,TGTGCCAGCAGTTTAGCGGGTCTGACCTACAATGAGCAGTTCTTC,CASSLAGLTYNEQFF
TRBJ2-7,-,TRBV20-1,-,TGCAGTGCTAGCGGGAGTTTGTACGAGCAGTACTTC,CSASGSLYEQYF
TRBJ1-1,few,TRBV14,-,TGTGCCAGCAGCCGAGCTTCTGAAGCTTTCTTT,CASSRASEAFF
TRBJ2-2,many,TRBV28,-,TGTGCCAGCAGTTTTTCGGGCAGGAGGGGTGGGGAGCTGTTTTTT,CASSFSGRRGGELFF
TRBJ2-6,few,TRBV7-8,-,TGTGCCAGCAACCCCCACTCGGAGACGTTGGTTTCTGGGGCCAACGTCCTGACTTTC,CASNPHSETLVSGANVLTF
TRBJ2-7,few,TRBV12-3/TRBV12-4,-,TGTGCCAGCAGTTTAAAGGGTCGGTCGGAGTACTTC,CASSLKGRSEYF
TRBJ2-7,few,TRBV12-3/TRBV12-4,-,TGTGCCAGCAGTTTCGTCCTAGCTTCCTACGAGCAGTACTTC,CASSFVLASYEQYF
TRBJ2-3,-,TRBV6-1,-,TGTGCCAGCAGTAGGCGGCACACAGATACGCAGTATTTT,CASSRRHTDTQYF
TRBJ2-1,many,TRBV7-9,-,TGTGCCAGCCACCTTGCCTCCTACAATGAGCAGTTCTTC,CASHLASYNEQFF
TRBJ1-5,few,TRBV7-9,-,TGTGCCAGCAGCCTAACGGGGCTCGGCAATCAGCCCCAGCATTTT,CASSLTGLGNQPQHF
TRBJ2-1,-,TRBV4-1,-,TGCGCCAGCAGCCAAGACCCTGGGTCCAGGGGTAACAATGAGCAGTTCTTC,CASSQDPGSRGNNEQFF
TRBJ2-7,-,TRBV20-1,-,TGCAGTGCTAGATACCACGAGCAGTACTTC,CSARYHEQYF
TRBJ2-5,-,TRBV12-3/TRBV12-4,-,TGTGCCAGCAGTTTGAGGGGGGGCTCGGAGACCCAGTACTTC,CASSLRGGSETQYF
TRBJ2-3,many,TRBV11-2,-,TGTGCCAGCAGCTCTAGGGGGTGGTCTTACACAGATACGCAGTATTTT,CASSSRGWSYTDTQYF
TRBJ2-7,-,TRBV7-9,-,TGTGCCAGCAAAGAGGGAGTGGGGCACGAGCAGTACTTC,CASKEGVGHEQYF
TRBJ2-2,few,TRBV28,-,TGTGCCAGCCGGGACAACGTCGACACCGGGGAGCTGTTTTTT,CASRDNVDTGELFF
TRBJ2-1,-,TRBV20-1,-,TGCAGTGCAAGGGGGGGTCTTGGTGAGCAGTTCTTC,CSARGGLGEQFF
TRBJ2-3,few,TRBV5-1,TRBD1,TGCGCCAGCAGCTCTCGACAGGGTCACACAGATACGCAGTATTTT,CASSSRQGHTDTQYF
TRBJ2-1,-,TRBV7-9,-,TGTGCCAGCAGCTTCCCAAAGGGTGGCACCCACAATGAGCAGTTCTTC,CASSFPKGGTHNEQFF
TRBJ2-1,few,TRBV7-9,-,TGTGCCAGCAGCACAGAAAGACTAGTAACCAATGAGCAGTTCTTC,CASSTERLVTNEQFF
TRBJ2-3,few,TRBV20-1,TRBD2,TGCAGTGCTTCCCCCCGGACTAGCGGGCCGGATACGCAGTATTTT,CSASPRTSGPDTQYF
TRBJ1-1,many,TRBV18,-,TGTGCCAGCTCACCGGGGCACTTGAACACTGAAGCTTTCTTT,CASSPGHLNTEAFF
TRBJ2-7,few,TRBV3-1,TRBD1,TGTGCCAGCAGCCAAGAATTTCGGTTTCGACCGGGACAGGGGACTTACGAGCAGTACTTC,CASSQEFRFRPGQGTYEQYF
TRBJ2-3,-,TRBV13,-,TGTGCCAGCAGCTTATCGGGGGAACCCACAGATACGCAGTATTTT,CASSLSGEPTDTQYF
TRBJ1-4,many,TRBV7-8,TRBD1,TGTGCCAGCAGCTTAGGGAACAGGGGGCGTAGTAATGAAAAACTGTTTTTT,CASSLGNRGRSNEKLFF
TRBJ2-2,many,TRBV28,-,TGTGCCAGCAGTTTTATAGGGGAGCTGTTTTTT,CASSFIGELFF
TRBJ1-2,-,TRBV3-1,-,TGTGCCAGCAGCCAAGATATTACAGTCTATGGCTACACCTTC,CASSQDITVYGYTF
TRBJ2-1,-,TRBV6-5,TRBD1,TGTGCCAGCAGTTATAGACAGGGAGACTACAATGAGCAGTTCTTC,CASSYRQGDYNEQFF
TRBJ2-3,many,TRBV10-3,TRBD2,TGTGCCATCAGTGAGTCGACTCCAGGGACTAGCGAAAATACGCAGTATTTT,CAISESTPGTSENTQYF
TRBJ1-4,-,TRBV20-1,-,TGCAGTGCTAGGGCGGATAATGAAAAACTGTTTTTT,CSARADNEKLFF
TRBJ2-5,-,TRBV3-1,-,TGTGCCAGCAGCCCGGAAGTAGCTGGGGGGAAGACCCAGTACTTC,CASSPEVAGGKTQYF
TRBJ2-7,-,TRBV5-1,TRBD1,TGCGCCAGCAGCTTGGGAGACAGGGGGCCCACCTACGAGCAGTACTTC,CASSLGDRGPTYEQYF
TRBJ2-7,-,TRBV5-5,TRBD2,TGTGCCAGCAGCTTTGAAGCGGGGGGCTCCTACGAGCAGTACTTC,CASSFEAGGSYEQYF
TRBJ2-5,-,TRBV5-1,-,TGCGCCAGCAGCTTGCACCAAGAGACCCAGTACTTC,CASSLHQETQYF
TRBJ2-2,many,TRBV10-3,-,TGTGCCATCAGTGACAACGGAATGAACACCGGGGAGCTGTTTTTT,CAISDNGMNTGELFF
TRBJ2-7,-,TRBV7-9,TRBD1,TGTGCCAGCAGCTTAGGGACAGGGGCCCTCTACGAGCAGTACTTC,CASSLGTGALYEQYF
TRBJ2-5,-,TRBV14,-,TGTGCCAGCAGCCGGGGTCCGAGACAGGAAGAGACCCAGTACTTC,CASSRGPRQEETQYF